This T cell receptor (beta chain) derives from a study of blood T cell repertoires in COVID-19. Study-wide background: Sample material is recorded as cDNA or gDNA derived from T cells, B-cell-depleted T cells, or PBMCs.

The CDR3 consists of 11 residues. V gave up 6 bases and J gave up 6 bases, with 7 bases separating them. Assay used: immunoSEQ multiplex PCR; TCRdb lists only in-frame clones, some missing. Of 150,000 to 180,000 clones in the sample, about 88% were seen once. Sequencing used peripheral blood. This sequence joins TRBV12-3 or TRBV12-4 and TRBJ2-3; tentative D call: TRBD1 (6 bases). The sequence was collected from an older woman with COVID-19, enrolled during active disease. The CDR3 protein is CASRQGDTQYF. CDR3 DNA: TGTGCCAGCAGGCAGGGGGATACGCAGTATTTT.